This entry is about one TCR beta chain. The antigen is undetermined. This specimen comes from a study of graft-versus-host responses after intestinal transplantation. Per the germline V gene, CDR1 is SQVTM and CDR2 is ANQGSEA. The CDR3 runs 12 residues. Trimming took off 1 base at V and 2 bases at J, with 6 bases between the two ends. Measured with immunoSEQ multiplex PCR; TCRdb has only the in-frame clones, and not every one. The sample gives 70,000 or so clones, over 75% of which show up once; 0.35% to 0.45% is in the top ten. The chain has TRBV29-1 and TRBJ2-7; D may be TRBD1 (5 bases). The TCR was taken from a human donor who was the organ donor for an intestinal transplant. The source was unstimulated CD4+ T cells sorted from spleen or lymph node cells, collected before transplant. CDR3 in DNA: TGCAGCGTTGAAGGGGGCCCCTACGAGCAGTACGTC. This translates into CSVEGGPYEQYV.